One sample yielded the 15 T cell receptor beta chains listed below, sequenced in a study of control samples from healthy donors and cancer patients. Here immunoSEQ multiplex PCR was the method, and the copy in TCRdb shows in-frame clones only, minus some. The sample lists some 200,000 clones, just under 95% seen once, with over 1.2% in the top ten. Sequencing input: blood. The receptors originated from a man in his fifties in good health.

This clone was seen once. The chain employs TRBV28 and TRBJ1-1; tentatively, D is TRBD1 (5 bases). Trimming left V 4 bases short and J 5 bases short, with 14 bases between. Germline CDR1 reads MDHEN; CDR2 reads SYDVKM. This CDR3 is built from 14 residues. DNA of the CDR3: TGTGCCAGCAGTTCAAAGGGGCTGGGAACTGAAGCTTTCTTT. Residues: CASSSKGLGTEAFF.

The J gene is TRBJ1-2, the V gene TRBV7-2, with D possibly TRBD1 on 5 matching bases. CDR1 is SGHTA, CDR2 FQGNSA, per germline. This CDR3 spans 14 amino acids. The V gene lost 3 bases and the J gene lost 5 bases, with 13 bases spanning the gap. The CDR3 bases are TGTGCCAGCAGCTTGGGAGGGACCTTTTATGGCTACACCTTC. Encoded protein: CASSLGGTFYGYTF.

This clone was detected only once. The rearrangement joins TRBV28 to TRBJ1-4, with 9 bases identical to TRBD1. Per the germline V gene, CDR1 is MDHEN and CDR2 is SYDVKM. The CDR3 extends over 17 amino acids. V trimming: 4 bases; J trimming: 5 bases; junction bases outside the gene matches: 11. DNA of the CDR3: TGTGCCAGCAGTTGGCCACCGGGACAGGGTTCAAATGAAAAACTGTTTTTT. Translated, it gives CASSWPPGQGSNEKLFF.

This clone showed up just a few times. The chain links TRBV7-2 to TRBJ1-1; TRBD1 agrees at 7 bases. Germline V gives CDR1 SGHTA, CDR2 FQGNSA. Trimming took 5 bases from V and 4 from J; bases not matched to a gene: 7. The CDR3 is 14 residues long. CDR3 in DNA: TGTGCCAGCAGCCCGCGGTCAGGGGGCACTGAAGCTTTCTTT. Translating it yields CASSPRSGGTEAFF.

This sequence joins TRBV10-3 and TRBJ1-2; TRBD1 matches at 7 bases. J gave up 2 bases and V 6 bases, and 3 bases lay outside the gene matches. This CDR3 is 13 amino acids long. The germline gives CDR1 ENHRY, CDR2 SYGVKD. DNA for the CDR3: TGTGCCATCAGCGAGACAGGGAACTATGGCTACACCTTC. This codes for CAISETGNYGYTF.

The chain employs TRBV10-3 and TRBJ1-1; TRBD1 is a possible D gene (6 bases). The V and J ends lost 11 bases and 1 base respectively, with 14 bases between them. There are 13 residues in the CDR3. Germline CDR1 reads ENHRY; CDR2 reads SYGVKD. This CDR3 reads CAVEPGQNTEAFF. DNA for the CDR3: TGTGCCGTTGAACCGGGACAGAACACTGAAGCTTTCTTT.

The CDR3 region is CASSSQKGGALGLEQYV. CDR3 sequence (DNA): TGTGCCAGCAGCTCCCAAAAAGGCGGGGCCTTAGGGCTCGAGCAGTACGTC. The chain carries TRBV7-8 and TRBJ2-7; maybe TRBD2 (6 bases). V was pared by 4 bases and J by 6 bases, with 25 bases between. Germline V gives CDR1 SGHVS, CDR2 FQNEAQ. The CDR3 consists of 17 residues.

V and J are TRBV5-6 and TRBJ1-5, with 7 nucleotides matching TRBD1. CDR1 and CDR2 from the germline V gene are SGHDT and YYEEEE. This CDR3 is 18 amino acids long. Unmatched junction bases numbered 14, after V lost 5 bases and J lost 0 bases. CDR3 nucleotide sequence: TGTGCCAGCAGTTTTTCTTCCGGGACAGTCTATAGCAATCAGCCCCAGCATTTT. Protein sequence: CASSFSSGTVYSNQPQHF. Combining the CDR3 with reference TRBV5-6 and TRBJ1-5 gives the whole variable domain DAGVTQSPTHLIKTRGQQVTLRCSPKSGHDTVSWYQQALGQGPQFIFQYYEEEERQRGNFPDRFSGHQFPNYSSELNVNALLLGDSALYLCASSFSSGTVYSNQPQHFGDGTRLSIL.

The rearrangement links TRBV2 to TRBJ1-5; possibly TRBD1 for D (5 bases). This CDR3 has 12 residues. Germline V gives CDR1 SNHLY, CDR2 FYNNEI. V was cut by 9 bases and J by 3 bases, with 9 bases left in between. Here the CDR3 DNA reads TGTGCCAGTGGGACGGCCAATCAGCCCCAGCATTTT. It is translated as CASGTANQPQHF.

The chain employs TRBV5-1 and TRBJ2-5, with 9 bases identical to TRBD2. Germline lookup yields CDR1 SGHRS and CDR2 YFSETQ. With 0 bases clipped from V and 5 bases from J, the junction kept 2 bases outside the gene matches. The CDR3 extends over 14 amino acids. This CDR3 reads CASSLESGGETQYF. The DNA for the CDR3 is TGCGCCAGCAGCTTGGAGAGCGGGGGGGAGACCCAGTACTTC.

In DNA form, the CDR3 reads TGTGCCAGTAGTTGGGCCTCGCCCGGGTCGTACAATGAGCAGTTCTTC. Its translation is CASSWASPGSYNEQFF. V and J are TRBV19 and TRBJ2-1, with D hard to call. V was pared by 5 bases and J by 4 bases, with 18 bases between. CDR3 length: 16 amino acids. Germline loops: CDR1 LNHDA, CDR2 SQIVND (reference sequence).

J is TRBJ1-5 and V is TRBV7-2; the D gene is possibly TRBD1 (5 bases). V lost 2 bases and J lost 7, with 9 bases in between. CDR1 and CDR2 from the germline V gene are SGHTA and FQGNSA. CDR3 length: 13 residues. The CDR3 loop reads CASSLRGEQPQHF. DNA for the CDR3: TGTGCCAGCAGCTTACGGGGGGAGCAGCCCCAGCATTTT.

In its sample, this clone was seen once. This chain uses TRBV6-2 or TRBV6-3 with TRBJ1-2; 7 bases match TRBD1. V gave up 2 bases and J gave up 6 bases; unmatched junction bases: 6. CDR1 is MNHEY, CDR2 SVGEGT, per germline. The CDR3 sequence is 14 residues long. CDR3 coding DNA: TGTGCCAGCAGTTACCTAACAGGGGAAGATGGCTACACCTTC. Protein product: CASSYLTGEDGYTF.

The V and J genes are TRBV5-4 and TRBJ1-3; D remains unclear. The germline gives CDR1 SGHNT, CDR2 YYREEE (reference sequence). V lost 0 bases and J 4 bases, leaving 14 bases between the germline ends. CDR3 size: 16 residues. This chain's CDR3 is CASSLGGGQAGNTIYF. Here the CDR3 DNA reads TGTGCCAGCAGCTTGGGTGGAGGGCAAGCAGGAAACACCATATATTTT.

The CDR3 here is CASSLGGARRNTEAFF. For the CDR3, the DNA is TGTGCCAGCAGCTTAGGTGGGGCCCGTCGGAACACTGAAGCTTTCTTT. This chain links TRBV7-9 with TRBJ1-1, with a possible D match to TRBD1 (5 bases). The ends were cut back, 1 base at V and 1 base at J, with 13 bases in the middle. This CDR3 region has 16 residues. The germline V gene encodes CDR1 SEHNR and CDR2 FQNEAQ (reference sequence).